Each of the 21 T cell receptor beta chains below was sequenced from the same sample in a study of T cells after yellow fever vaccination. TCRdb re-called the 5' RACE reads through MiXCR, storing one row per CDR3 protein. This sample has hundreds of thousands of distinct CDR3 sequences; 8.7% occur once, and the top ten carry 15% to 20%. Sequencing used PBMCs, obtained on the day of the first yellow fever vaccination. These TCRs come from a man between 18 and 35 years old who received the YFV17D yellow fever vaccine.

This chain uses TRBV20-1 with TRBJ2-2; 11 bases are a match to TRBD2. Germline assignment: CDR1 DFQATT and CDR2 SNEGSKA (reference sequence). This CDR3 is 17 amino acids long. Germline trimming cut 0 bases from V and 5 bases from J; bases unmatched to any gene: 8. DNA for the CDR3: TGCAGTGCTAGAGATTTTAGCGGGGGGGGTAAAACCGGGGAGCTGTTTTTT. Protein: CSARDFSGGGKTGELFF.

The chain uses TRBV12-3 or TRBV12-4 and TRBJ1-1; 7 bases line up with TRBD1. The CDR3 has 15 residues. V dropped 6 bases and J dropped 2; count of bases not matched to a gene: 9. DNA for the CDR3: TGTGCCAGCAGGGGACAGAACCAGGGCAACACTGAAGCTTTCTTT. Its protein is CASRGQNQGNTEAFF.

This clonotype was observed a handful of times. The rearrangement links TRBV12-3 or TRBV12-4 to TRBJ2-7; no firm D call. The CDR3 sequence is 13 residues long. Trimming took off 1 base at V and 2 bases at J, with 6 bases between the two ends. CDR3 sequence (DNA): TGTGCCAGCAGTTTAGGACTCCCCTACGAGCAGTACTTC. It is translated as CASSLGLPYEQYF.

This clonotype has just a few counts. The chain carries TRBV6-5 and TRBJ1-2; D is uncertain. The CDR3 runs to 12 residues. Germline V lookup: CDR1 MNHEY, CDR2 SVGAGI. The ends were cut back, 1 base at V and 6 bases at J, with 6 bases in the middle. The CDR3 DNA reads TGTGCCAGCAGTTACTTTGGGGATGGCTACACCTTC. Its translation is CASSYFGDGYTF.

This clonotype has only a few counts. V gene TRBV15 combines with J gene TRBJ1-2; D gene unclear. V was cut by 0 bases and J by 2 bases, with 4 bases left in between. In germline, CDR1 is LNHNV, CDR2 YYDKDF (reference sequence). The CDR3 spans 13 residues. Here the CDR3 reads CATSRDSNYGYTF. CDR3 nucleotide sequence: TGTGCCACCAGCAGAGACTCCAACTATGGCTACACCTTC.

This clonotype was counted between two and nine times. The genes are TRBV4-1 and TRBJ1-3; perhaps TRBD1 as D (5 bases). From germline, CDR1 is MGHRA and CDR2 YSYEKL. V dropped 4 bases and J dropped 0 bases, with 19 bases sitting between them. The CDR3 is 18 residues long. CDR3 nucleotide sequence: TGCGCCAGCAGCCGCTTTAAGGGACCGAACAACTCTGGAAACACCATATATTTT. It encodes CASSRFKGPNNSGNTIYF.

The V gene is TRBV25-1, the J gene TRBJ2-3; D is undetermined. Germline-derived CDR1 and CDR2 are MGHDK and SYGVNS. Deletions cut 6 bases from V and 5 bases from J, with 12 bases between. The CDR3 length is 13 residues. In DNA form, the CDR3 reads TGTGCCAGCAGGGGTAAGGCGAAAGATACGCAGTATTTT. Translating gives CASRGKAKDTQYF. Looking up the rest from reference TRBV25-1 and TRBJ2-3 gives the full variable domain: EADIYQTPRYLVIGTGKKITLECSQTMGHDKMYWYQQDPGMELHLIHYSYGVNSTEKGDLSSESTVSRIRTEHFPLTLESARPSHTSQYLCASRGKAKDTQYFGPGTRLTVL.

The chain couples TRBV29-1 to TRBJ2-1; 9 nucleotides align to TRBD2. The CDR3 is 15 residues long. V lost 7 bases, J lost 2 bases, and 9 bases stayed unmatched. Germline CDR1 reads SQVTM; CDR2 reads ANQGSEA. Here the CDR3 DNA reads TGCAGCGCACAAGGGGTAGCGGGGGCCTACAATGAGCAGTTCTTC. It translates to CSAQGVAGAYNEQFF.

This rearrangement joins TRBV30 to TRBJ1-6, with TRBD1 as a possible D gene (5 bases). The CDR3 length is 15 residues. The V end was cut by 1 base, the J end by 8 bases, with 15 bases between. CDR1 GTSNPN and CDR2 SVGIG come from the germline V gene (reference sequence). The CDR3 nucleotides are TGTGCCTGGAGTGACCCCAGGGCGGTGGATTCACCCCTCCACTTT. As protein: CAWSDPRAVDSPLHF. The full variable domain, its missing parts supplied by reference TRBV30 and TRBJ1-6, is SQTIHQWPATLVQPVGSPLSLECTVEGTSNPNLYWYRQAAGRGLQLLFYSVGIGQISSEVPQNLSASRPQDRQFILSSKKLLLSDSGFYLCAWSDPRAVDSPLHFGNGTRLTVT.

V usage is TRBV6-5 and J usage is TRBJ1-2; D not certain. There are 15 residues in the CDR3. Trimming left V 2 bases short and J 3 bases short, with 13 bases between. Germline CDR1 and CDR2: MNHEY and SVGAGI. CDR3 loop: CASSYGIASHYGYTF. Written as DNA, the CDR3 is TGTGCCAGCAGTTACGGGATAGCTTCGCACTATGGCTACACCTTC.

This clonotype was observed a single time. V is TRBV7-2 and J is TRBJ2-1; unclear D gene. Trimming took 0 bases from V and 8 from J, leaving 5 bases between them. This CDR3 has 12 residues. Germline loops: CDR1 SGHTA, CDR2 FQGNSA. In nucleotides, the CDR3 is TGTGCCAGCAGCTTAGCGACCTATGAGCAGTTCTTC. It codes for CASSLATYEQFF. Full variable domain (missing parts from reference TRBV7-2 and TRBJ2-1): GAGVSQSPSNKVTEKGKDVELRCDPISGHTALYWYRQSLGQGLEFLIYFQGNSAPDKSGLPSDRFSAERTGGSVSTLTIQRTQQEDSAVYLCASSLATYEQFFGPGTRLTVL.

The gene calls are TRBV7-9 and TRBJ1-2; D remains ambiguous. The CDR3 is made up of 14 amino acids. Germline lookup yields CDR1 SEHNR and CDR2 FQNEAQ (reference sequence). V lost 7 bases to trimming and J lost 4 bases, with 16 bases between them. In DNA, the CDR3 is TGTGCCAGCATGAGGTGGCCCGACTTCTATGGCTACACCTTC. Its translation is CASMRWPDFYGYTF.

The rearrangement links TRBV24-1 to TRBJ1-6; TRBD1 agrees at 7 bases. Germline assignment: CDR1 KGHDR and CDR2 SFDVKD. There are 16 residues in the CDR3. The V segment lost 4 bases and the J segment 8 bases; nucleotides outside the gene matches: 10. CDR3 protein: CATSDATQGSYSPLHF. As DNA, the CDR3 is TGTGCCACCAGTGACGCTACACAGGGGTCCTATTCACCCCTCCACTTT.

This clonotype has ten or more counts. The rearrangement uses TRBV12-3 or TRBV12-4 and TRBJ1-3; a weak D match, TRBD1 (6 bases). CDR3 size: 13 residues. Trimming took 6 bases from V and 3 from J, leaving 9 bases between them. CDR3 loop: CASSTGIGNTIYF. The CDR3 nucleotides read TGTGCCAGCAGCACAGGGATTGGAAACACCATATATTTT.

The V gene is TRBV5-1, the J gene TRBJ1-2, with a possible D match to TRBD1 (6 bases). The V end was cut by 5 bases, the J end by 6 bases, with 14 bases between. The germline V gene has CDR1 SGHRS and CDR2 YFSETQ. The CDR3 spans 13 residues. CDR3 sequence: CASSQGPADGYTF. As DNA, the CDR3 is TGCGCCAGCAGTCAGGGGCCGGCGGATGGCTACACCTTC.

The V and J genes are TRBV3-1 and TRBJ1-4, with 9 bases identical to TRBD1. Per germline, CDR1 LGHDT and CDR2 YNNKEL (reference sequence). The junction had 5 bases not matched to a gene; V was cut back by 4 bases and J by 8 bases. The CDR3 contains 14 residues. The CDR3 protein is CASSPGQGREKLFF. CDR3 coding DNA: TGTGCCAGCAGCCCGGGACAGGGTCGAGAAAAACTGTTTTTT.

This chain joins TRBV6-2 or TRBV6-3 and TRBJ2-3; no reliable D call. Trimming took 6 bases from V and 4 from J, leaving 14 bases between them. Germline V CDR1 and CDR2: MNHEY, SVGEGT. The CDR3 has 14 amino acids. In DNA, the CDR3 is TGTGCCAGCAGAGAGTTATCCGGTCCAGATACGCAGTATTTT. It codes for CASRELSGPDTQYF.

This sequence joins TRBV4-2 and TRBJ1-2; D is uncertain. Trimming shortened V by 0 bases and J by 2 bases, and 4 bases separated the two germline ends. This CDR3 has 13 amino acids. Germline V gene lookup returns CDR1 LGHNA and CDR2 YNFKEQ. The CDR3 nucleotides read TGTGCCAGCAGCCAAGAGATGAACTATGGCTACACCTTC. Translating it yields CASSQEMNYGYTF.

V gene TRBV15 combines with J gene TRBJ1-5; D possibly corresponds to TRBD1 (5 bases). V dropped 0 bases and J dropped 7 bases, with 13 bases sitting between them. Germline V CDR1 and CDR2: LNHNV, YYDKDF (reference sequence). The CDR3 length is 15 residues. The CDR3 sequence: CATSRDTLRGQPQHF. The CDR3 nucleotides are TGTGCCACCAGCAGAGATACGCTAAGGGGACAGCCCCAGCATTTT.

The table lists this clonotype with many counts. This chain joins TRBV7-8 and TRBJ1-6, with D possibly matching TRBD1 (5 bases). Trimming removed 0 bases from V and 5 bases from J, with 14 bases in between. This CDR3 is built from 17 residues. The germline CDR1 and CDR2 sequences are SGHVS and FQNEAQ. The CDR3 DNA follows: TGTGCCAGCAGCTTAGCCTCCGGGACGTCCAATAATTCACCCCTCCACTTT. Translated: CASSLASGTSNNSPLHF.

This clonotype has more than one count but fewer than ten. V gene TRBV6-5 combines with J gene TRBJ2-5; possible D gene TRBD2, 6 bases. This CDR3 is 15 amino acids long. CDR1 MNHEY and CDR2 SVGAGI come from the germline V gene. The V end lost 0 bases, the J end lost 1 base, and 9 bases lay between the germline ends. The CDR3 bases are TGTGCCAGCAGTTACTCGAACGGGGGCCAAGAGACCCAGTACTTC. This gives the protein CASSYSNGGQETQYF.